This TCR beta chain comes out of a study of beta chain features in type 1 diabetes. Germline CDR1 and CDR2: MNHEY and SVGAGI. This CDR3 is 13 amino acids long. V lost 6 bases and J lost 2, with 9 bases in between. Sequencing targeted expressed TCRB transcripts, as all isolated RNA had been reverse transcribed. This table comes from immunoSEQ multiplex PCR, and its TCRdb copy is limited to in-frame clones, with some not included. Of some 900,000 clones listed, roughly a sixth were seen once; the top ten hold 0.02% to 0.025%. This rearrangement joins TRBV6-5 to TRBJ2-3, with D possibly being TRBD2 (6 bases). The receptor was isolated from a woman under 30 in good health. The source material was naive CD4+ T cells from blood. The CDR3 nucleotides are TGTGCCAGCAGGGACTACATCACAGATACGCAGTATTTT. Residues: CASRDYITDTQYF.